This passage covers 11 T cell receptor beta chains from one sample sequenced in a study of shared clonotypes between healthy human individuals. The repertoire was sequenced with immunoSEQ multiplex PCR; TCRdb's copy has only in-frame clones and lacks some. The data contain some 980,000 clones, approximately 76% of them seen just once; the ten biggest clones take up roughly 1.5%. The material sequenced was memory CD4+ T cells sorted from blood. Subset indicated: CD45RA-negative fraction. These receptors all stem from a young man in good health.

With regard to this clone: The same CDR3 also results from other DNA sequences found in this sample. This chain joins TRBV5-1 and TRBJ2-7; the match to TRBD1 covers 8 bases. CDR3 length: 14 amino acids. Trimming cost V 4 bases and J 1 base; bases outside gene matches: 4. Germline CDR1 is SGHRS and CDR2 is YFSETQ. The CDR3 bases are TGCGCCAGCAGCCCCCGGACAGGGTCCTACGAGCAGTACTTC. Its protein is CASSPRTGSYEQYF.

The J gene is TRBJ2-2, the V gene TRBV7-3; 8 bases agree with TRBD2. V trimming: 5 bases; J trimming: 6 bases; junction bases outside the gene matches: 11. CDR1 and CDR2 (germline): SGHTA, FQGTGA. This CDR3 region has 16 residues. Written as DNA, the CDR3 is TGTGCCAGCAGCCCGAGGACTAGCTCTATACCCGGGGAGCTGTTTTTT. Translating gives CASSPRTSSIPGELFF.

J is TRBJ1-2 and V is TRBV1; the tabulated D call, TRBD1, remains unverified against the DNA. TRBV1 is flagged as a pseudogene. CDR3 length equals 15 residues. CDR3: CTSSLDDRAVFGYTF. The CDR3 coding sequence is TGCACCAGCAGCCTAGACGACAGGGCAGTCTTTGGCTACACCTTC.

This clone was picked up a small number of times. The genes are TRBV28 and TRBJ1-2; D remains unclear. V shed 5 bases and J shed 8 bases, with 24 bases lying between them. The length of the CDR3 is 16 residues. The V gene's germline CDR1 is MDHEN and CDR2 SYDVKM. The chain's CDR3 is CASSAPTSFPGLGYTF. The CDR3 DNA is TGTGCCAGCAGTGCTCCAACCTCTTTCCCAGGCTTGGGCTACACCTTC.

This chain joins TRBV5-4 and TRBJ2-5; D gene uncertain. V lost 3 bases and J lost 1, with 10 bases in between. Per germline, CDR1 SGHNT and CDR2 YYREEE (reference sequence). CDR3 size: 14 residues. For the CDR3, the DNA is TGTGCCAGCAGCTCTGACCCCTCCCAAGAGACCCAGTACTTC. Translating it yields CASSSDPSQETQYF.

The chain joins TRBV7-8 to TRBJ2-5, with D possibly being TRBD2 (5 bases). The CDR3 totals 15 residues. V lost 0 bases and J lost 4, with 12 bases in between. Germline V CDR1 and CDR2: SGHVS, FQNEAQ. The CDR3 here is CASSLARAEVETQYF. Written as DNA, the CDR3 is TGTGCCAGCAGCTTAGCGAGGGCAGAGGTAGAGACCCAGTACTTC.

The chain joins TRBV5-4 to TRBJ1-1; 12 bases fit TRBD1. The length of the CDR3 is 16 residues. Germline values: CDR1 SGHNT, CDR2 YYREEE (reference sequence). The V and J ends lost 3 bases and 0 bases, in that order; junction bases with no gene match: 3. CDR3 amino acids: CASSSGTGGVNTEAFF. The CDR3, as DNA: TGTGCCAGCAGCTCCGGGACAGGGGGCGTGAACACTGAAGCTTTCTTT.

This clone came up once. Within the sample, other DNA sequences also encode this same CDR3. V gene TRBV9 combines with J gene TRBJ2-3; TRBD1 agrees at 7 bases. The CDR3 sequence is 15 residues long. The germline gives CDR1 SGDLS, CDR2 YYNGEE. V lost 4 bases, J lost 3 bases, and 8 bases stayed unmatched. CDR3 in DNA: TGTGCCAGCAGCCCGCGACAGGGCGGGACAGATACGCAGTATTTT. Translating gives CASSPRQGGTDTQYF.

The gene calls are TRBV19 and TRBJ2-7; D unclear. V lost 3 bases and J 0 bases, leaving 9 bases between the germline ends. The CDR3 has 14 residues. The germline gives CDR1 LNHDA, CDR2 SQIVND (reference sequence). As DNA, the CDR3 is TGTGCCAGTAGTATCGGCTCTATCTCCTACGAGCAGTACTTC. Protein: CASSIGSISYEQYF.

CDR3 in amino acids: CASSTGLAYNYEQYF. The CDR3, as DNA: TGCGCCAGCAGTACGGGACTAGCCTATAATTACGAGCAGTACTTC. The rearrangement uses TRBV10-2 and TRBJ2-7, with 9 nucleotides matching TRBD2. Germline values: CDR1 WSHSY, CDR2 SAAADI. The CDR3 loop spans 15 amino acids. Trimming cost V 5 bases and J 4 bases; bases outside gene matches: 9.

This clone showed up just a few times. V and J are TRBV10-2 and TRBJ1-5; a possible D gene is TRBD1 (5 bases). Trimming took off 6 bases at V and 6 bases at J, with 12 bases between the two ends. The CDR3 runs 13 residues. Germline V CDR1 and CDR2: WSHSY, SAAADI. For the CDR3, the DNA is TGCGCCAGCAGCGGCGGGGCGGGTCAGCCCCAGCATTTT. Translation: CASSGGAGQPQHF.